These T cell receptor beta chains were read from a single sample in a study of cytomegalovirus exposure and HLA in healthy donors. Sequencing used immunoSEQ multiplex PCR; TCRdb keeps in-frame clones, though not all of them. The sample has 150,000 to 200,000 clones; about 75% are singletons. The sequenced sample was PBMCs. These receptors were collected from a man between 18 and 35 years old in good health and CMV-seropositive. Each CDR3 is given with its conserved first and last residue. The order of the fields is clone size, V gene, D gene, J gene, CDR3 DNA, CDR3 protein. The D gene is left open where the match is weak. Size tells how often a clone was seen (once, few, many) or the class of an expanded clone, and some rows leave it out.

size: few; V: TRBV5-1; D: TRBD2; J: TRBJ2-2; DNA: TGCGCCAGCAGTCCGCCCCCGGCGGGAGTAAGCACCGGGGAGCTGTTTTTT; CDR3: CASSPPPAGVSTGELFF
size: few; V: TRBV30; D: TRBD1; J: TRBJ1-2; DNA: TGTGCCTGGAGTGTACAATCCAGGGGGCTGGGGGGCTACACCTTC; CDR3: CAWSVQSRGLGGYTF
size: -; V: TRBV28; D: TRBD2; J: TRBJ2-3; DNA: TGTGCCAGCAGCGCCGGGACTAGCGGCACCACAGATACGCAGTATTTT; CDR3: CASSAGTSGTTDTQYF
size: few; V: TRBV5-1; D: TRBD2; J: TRBJ2-1; DNA: TGCGCCAGCAGCCTAGGGACTAATAATGAGCAGTTCTTC; CDR3: CASSLGTNNEQFF
size: -; V: TRBV7-8; D: TRBD1; J: TRBJ2-7; DNA: TGTGCCAGCAGCCTCCTCGGGACAGGGTCCTACGAGCAGTACTTC; CDR3: CASSLLGTGSYEQYF
size: -; V: TRBV19; D: TRBD1; J: TRBJ2-7; DNA: TGTGCCAGTAGTCTGAAGGGACAGGGTGATTACGAGCAGTACTTC; CDR3: CASSLKGQGDYEQYF
size: -; V: TRBV15; D: -; J: TRBJ2-7; DNA: TGTGCCACCAGCAGAGAACGGGAGTCCCACGAGCAGTACTTC; CDR3: CATSRERESHEQYF
size: -; V: TRBV19; D: TRBD2; J: TRBJ2-7; DNA: TGTGCCAGTGCTCGACTAGCGGGGGTTTACGAGCAGTACTTC; CDR3: CASARLAGVYEQYF
size: few; V: TRBV11-2; D: -; J: TRBJ2-7; DNA: TGTGCCAGCAGCTTAATAGGTCGACAGACCTACGAGCAGTACTTC; CDR3: CASSLIGRQTYEQYF
size: -; V: TRBV5-6; D: TRBD2; J: TRBJ2-7; DNA: TGTGCCAGCAGCACCCTTACAGCGGGAACGTTCGAGCAGTACTTC; CDR3: CASSTLTAGTFEQYF